These 32 T cell receptor beta chains originate from one sample sequenced in a study of T cells expressing NK-cell markers. TCRdb re-called the 5' RACE reads, yielding one record per CDR3 amino acid sequence without DNA. Its table records 150,000 or so distinct CDR3 sequences. Sequencing was done on a sample of blood T cells: a sorted CD56 or NKG2C T cell subset, CD4+ or CD8+ T cells, or bulk PBMC T cells (not recorded which). These receptors were taken from a woman between 50 and 59 years old in good health.

This chain joins TRBV10-1 and TRBJ2-1. The CDR3 is 15 amino acids. The germline V gene has CDR1 WNHNN and CDR2 SYGVQD (reference sequence). CDR3 sequence: CASSATITSYNEQFF.

The chain combines TRBV20-1 with TRBJ2-2; without DNA, the TCRdb call of TRBD2 cannot be checked. The CDR3 is 13 residues long. CDR1 is DFQATT and CDR2 is SNEGSKA in the germline V gene (reference sequence). The CDR3 is CSVNSGSTGELFF.

The chain links TRBV10-3 to TRBJ1-4; TCRdb proposes TRBD1, but this gene call is untestable without DNA. The CDR3 runs 14 residues. Germline CDR1 is ENHRY and CDR2 is SYGVKD. The CDR3 here is CAISESQGNEKLFF.

The rearrangement joins TRBV6-5 to TRBJ2-2; TCRdb outputs TRBD2, but without DNA this stays unchecked. Germline V CDR1 and CDR2: MNHEY, SVGAGI. This CDR3 contains 13 residues. CDR3 sequence: CASSYVEGGELFF.

The chain joins TRBV19 to TRBJ2-1. The CDR3 runs to 16 residues. CDR1 and CDR2 (germline): LNHDA, SQIVND (reference sequence). CDR3 protein: CASSIDLGSSYNEQFF.

The chain recombines TRBV7-9 with TRBJ2-5; TCRdb names TRBD1, which stays unverified in the absence of DNA. Germline V gene sequence: CDR1 SEHNR, CDR2 FQNEAQ (reference sequence). The CDR3 consists of 17 residues. CDR3 loop: CASSPPPTGGWVKTQYF.

The rearrangement links TRBV6-2 or TRBV6-3 to TRBJ2-5; checking the TCRdb D call of TRBD2 is not possible without DNA. CDR3 size: 14 residues. Germline CDR1 MNHEY, CDR2 SVGEGT. CDR3: CASMVAEAQETQYF.

The gene calls are TRBV29-1 and TRBJ2-1; TCRdb names TRBD2, which stays unverified in the absence of DNA. Per the germline V gene, CDR1 is SQVTM and CDR2 is ANQGSEA. The CDR3 has 17 residues. This CDR3 reads CSVEDRGTSGRIYEQFF.

The chain combines TRBV7-8 with TRBJ2-4; TCRdb's D call, TRBD1, is unchecked because there is no DNA. Germline CDR1 SGHVS, CDR2 FQNEAQ. There are 15 residues in the CDR3. The CDR3 sequence: CASSLRGFTKNIQYF.

The gene calls are TRBV11-2 and TRBJ1-2. This CDR3 is 12 amino acids long. Germline V gene sequence: CDR1 SGHAT, CDR2 FQNNGV. CDR3 residues: CASSLGWEGYTF.

The genes are TRBV7-6 and TRBJ2-1; TCRdb reports TRBD1, a call that lacks DNA to check it against. Germline V gene sequence: CDR1 SGHVS, CDR2 FNYEAQ. The CDR3 is made up of 14 amino acids. The CDR3 is CASSFSAGPAEQFF.

V is TRBV9 and J is TRBJ2-1; no DNA is available, so the TRBD2 call from TCRdb remains unchecked. Germline values: CDR1 SGDLS, CDR2 YYNGEE. The CDR3 covers 16 residues. The CDR3 spells CASSLPGTSGPNEQFF. Full variable domain (remainder filled in from reference TRBV9 and TRBJ2-1): DSGVTQTPKHLITATGQRVTLRCSPRSGDLSVYWYQQSLDQGLQFLIQYYNGEERAKGNILERFSAQQFPDLHSELNLSSLELGDSALYFCASSLPGTSGPNEQFFGPGTRLTVL.

The V gene is TRBV27, the J gene TRBJ2-7. Germline V gene lookup returns CDR1 MNHEY and CDR2 SMNVEV (reference sequence). The CDR3 loop spans 14 amino acids. This CDR3 is CASSFIGASYEQYF.

The rearrangement links TRBV20-1 to TRBJ2-1. The CDR3 covers 12 residues. Germline-derived CDR1 and CDR2 are DFQATT and SNEGSKA (reference sequence). The CDR3 protein is CRVAGSYNEQFF.

The chain joins TRBV11-2 to TRBJ1-1. From germline, CDR1 is SGHAT and CDR2 FQNNGV. The CDR3 length is 14 residues. The CDR3 region is CASSLVLGNTEAFF.

The CDR3 reads CSAPRGGASSYNEQFF. This chain connects TRBV20-1 to TRBJ2-1; TCRdb's D gene call, TRBD1, goes unchecked for lack of DNA. The CDR3 contains 16 residues. Per the germline V gene, CDR1 is DFQATT and CDR2 is SNEGSKA (reference sequence).

V is TRBV2 and J is TRBJ1-4. In germline, CDR1 is SNHLY, CDR2 FYNNEI. This CDR3 comprises 13 residues. The CDR3 loop reads CASRAGGEEKLFF. Full variable domain (remainder filled in from reference TRBV2 and TRBJ1-4): EPEVTQTPSHQVTQMGQEVILRCVPISNHLYFYWYRQILGQKVEFLVSFYNNEISEKSEIFDDQFSVERPDGSNFTLKIRSTKLEDSAMYFCASRAGGEEKLFFGSGTQLSVL.

V gene TRBV20-1 combines with J gene TRBJ2-7; the TRBD1 assignment by TCRdb is unverifiable without DNA. The germline gives CDR1 DFQATT, CDR2 SNEGSKA (reference sequence). The CDR3 has 13 amino acids. This chain's CDR3 is CSAHDSLGNEQYF.

The chain employs TRBV5-1 and TRBJ1-5; TCRdb's D call of TRBD1 is untestable without DNA. This CDR3 has 11 amino acids. In germline, CDR1 is SGHRS, CDR2 YFSETQ. The chain's CDR3 is CASRPGEPQHF. Full variable domain (remainder filled in from reference TRBV5-1 and TRBJ1-5): KAGVTQTPRYLIKTRGQQVTLSCSPISGHRSVSWYQQTPGQGLQFLFEYFSETQRNKGNFPGRFSGRQFSNSRSEMNVSTLELGDSALYLCASRPGEPQHFGDGTRLSIL.

The J gene is TRBJ2-7, the V gene TRBV4-1; TCRdb's D call, TRBD1, is unchecked because there is no DNA. Per the germline V gene, CDR1 is MGHRA and CDR2 is YSYEKL. The CDR3 length is 16 residues. CDR3: CASSQEVFGGNYEQYF.

The J gene is TRBJ2-1, the V gene TRBV10-3; no DNA is available, so the TRBD1 call from TCRdb remains unchecked. There are 13 residues in the CDR3. Germline V gene data show CDR1 as ENHRY and CDR2 as SYGVKD. The CDR3 is CAISETGTYEQFF.

The J gene is TRBJ2-3, the V gene TRBV5-1; the D call of TRBD1 rests on TCRdb alone, since no DNA is present to check it. Germline values: CDR1 SGHRS, CDR2 YFSETQ. This CDR3 contains 16 residues. The CDR3 loop is CASSLDQVSRTDTQYF.

The chain recombines TRBV25-1 with TRBJ2-1; the TCRdb D gene call, TRBD1, has no DNA to confirm it. Germline V gives CDR1 MGHDK, CDR2 SYGVNS. This CDR3 comprises 16 residues. The CDR3 sequence is CASSEPTGRVSNEQFF.

V is TRBV4-1 and J is TRBJ2-4; TCRdb gives TRBD2 as the D gene, but with no DNA this cannot be confirmed. The CDR3 is 15 residues long. From germline, CDR1 is MGHRA and CDR2 YSYEKL. CDR3 amino acids: CASSQDPAAGDIQYF.

The V and J genes are TRBV3-1 and TRBJ2-2; without DNA, the TCRdb call of TRBD1 cannot be checked. CDR1 is LGHDT, CDR2 YNNKEL, per germline (reference sequence). This CDR3 comprises 18 residues. CDR3 loop: CASSQILGQAGNTGELFF.

The chain links TRBV5-5 to TRBJ2-2; the D gene TCRdb calls, TRBD1, cannot be checked with no DNA. There are 13 residues in the CDR3. CDR1 and CDR2 (germline): SGHKS, YYEKEE (reference sequence). The CDR3 spells CASSFSPAGELFF.

The chain couples TRBV29-1 to TRBJ1-2; TCRdb proposes TRBD1, but this gene call is untestable without DNA. The CDR3 spans 15 residues. Per germline, CDR1 SQVTM and CDR2 ANQGSEA. The CDR3 sequence is CSVEDRQGPNYGYTF.

This chain links TRBV25-1 with TRBJ2-7. The CDR3 loop spans 13 amino acids. Germline CDR1 is MGHDK and CDR2 is SYGVNS. The CDR3 sequence: CASSAGDLYEQYF.

The chain employs TRBV5-1 and TRBJ2-3. This CDR3 has 16 amino acids. Germline V gives CDR1 SGHRS, CDR2 YFSETQ. This CDR3 is CASSLVAAPSTDTQYF.

The rearrangement links TRBV28 to TRBJ1-2; TCRdb selects TRBD1, and the lack of DNA leaves this call unchecked. This CDR3 is 15 amino acids long. The V gene's germline CDR1 is MDHEN and CDR2 SYDVKM. CDR3 amino acids: CASSLDRGLGYGYTF.

The chain carries TRBV7-7 and TRBJ2-5; TCRdb calls TRBD1, which cannot be checked without DNA. CDR1 is SSHAT and CDR2 is FNYEAQ in the germline V gene (reference sequence). The CDR3 has 14 amino acids. CDR3 amino acids: CASSLGTAQETQYF.

The genes are TRBV12-3 or TRBV12-4 and TRBJ2-7; TCRdb's D call, TRBD2, is unchecked because there is no DNA. The CDR3 spans 20 residues. This chain's CDR3 is CASSLPLGHVLAGNSYEQYF.